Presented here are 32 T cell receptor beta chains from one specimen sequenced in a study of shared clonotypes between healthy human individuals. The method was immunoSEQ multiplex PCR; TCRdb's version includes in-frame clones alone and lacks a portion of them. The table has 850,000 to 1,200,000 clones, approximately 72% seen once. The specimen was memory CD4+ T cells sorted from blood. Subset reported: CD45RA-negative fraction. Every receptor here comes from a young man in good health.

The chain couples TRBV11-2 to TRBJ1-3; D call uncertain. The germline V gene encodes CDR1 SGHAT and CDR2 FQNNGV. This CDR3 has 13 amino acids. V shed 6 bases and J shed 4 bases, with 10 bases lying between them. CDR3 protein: CASRSIGGNTIYF. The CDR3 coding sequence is TGTGCCAGCAGGTCCATCGGGGGAAACACCATATATTTT.

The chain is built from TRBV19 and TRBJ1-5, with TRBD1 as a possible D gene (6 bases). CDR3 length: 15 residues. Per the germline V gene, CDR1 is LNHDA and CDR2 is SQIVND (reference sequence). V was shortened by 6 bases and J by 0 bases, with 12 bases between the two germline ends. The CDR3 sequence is CASSPGTNSNQPQHF. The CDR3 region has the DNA TGTGCCAGTAGCCCCGGGACAAATAGCAATCAGCCCCAGCATTTT.

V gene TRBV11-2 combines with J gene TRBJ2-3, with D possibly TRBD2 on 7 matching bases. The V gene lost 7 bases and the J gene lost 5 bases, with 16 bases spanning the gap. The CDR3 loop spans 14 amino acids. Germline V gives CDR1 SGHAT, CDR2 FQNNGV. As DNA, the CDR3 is TGTGCCAGCAAGCGGCCGGGGGGCCAAGATACGCAGTATTTT. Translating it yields CASKRPGGQDTQYF.

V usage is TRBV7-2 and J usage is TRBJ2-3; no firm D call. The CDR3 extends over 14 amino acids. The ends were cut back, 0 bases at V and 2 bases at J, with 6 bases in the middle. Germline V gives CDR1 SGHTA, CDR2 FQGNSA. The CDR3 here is CASSLAGITDTQYF. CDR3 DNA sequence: TGTGCCAGCAGCTTAGCAGGAATCACAGATACGCAGTATTTT.

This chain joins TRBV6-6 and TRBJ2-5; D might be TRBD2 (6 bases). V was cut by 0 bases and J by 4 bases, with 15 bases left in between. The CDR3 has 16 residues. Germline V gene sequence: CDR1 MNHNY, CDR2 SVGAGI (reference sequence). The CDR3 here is CASSYSGLAMIETQYF. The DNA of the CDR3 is TGTGCCAGCAGTTACTCAGGGCTAGCGATGATAGAGACCCAGTACTTC.

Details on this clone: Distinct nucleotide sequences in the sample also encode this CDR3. The CDR3 reads CASSLGGDQPQHF. CDR3 sequence (DNA): TGTGCCAGCAGCTTGGGGGGGGATCAGCCCCAGCATTTT. V is TRBV5-8 and J is TRBJ1-5; perhaps TRBD1 as D (5 bases). The CDR3 runs to 13 residues. From germline, CDR1 is SGHTS and CDR2 YDEGEE. Between the trimmed V and J ends, which lost 0 bases and 5 bases, there was a span of 6 bases.

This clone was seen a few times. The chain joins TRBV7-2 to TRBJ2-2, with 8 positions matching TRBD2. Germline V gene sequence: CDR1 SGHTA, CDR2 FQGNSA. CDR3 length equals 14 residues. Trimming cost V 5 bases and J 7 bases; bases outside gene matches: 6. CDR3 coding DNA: TGTGCCAGCAGCCCAGCGGGAGTGGGCGGGGAGCTGTTTTTT. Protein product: CASSPAGVGGELFF.

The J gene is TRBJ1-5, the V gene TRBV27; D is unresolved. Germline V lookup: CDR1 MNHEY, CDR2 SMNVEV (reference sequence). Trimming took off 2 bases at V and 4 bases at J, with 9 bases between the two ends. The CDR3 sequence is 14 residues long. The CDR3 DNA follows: TGTGCCAGCAGTTTACCGCCCCATAATCAGCCCCAGCATTTT. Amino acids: CASSLPPHNQPQHF.

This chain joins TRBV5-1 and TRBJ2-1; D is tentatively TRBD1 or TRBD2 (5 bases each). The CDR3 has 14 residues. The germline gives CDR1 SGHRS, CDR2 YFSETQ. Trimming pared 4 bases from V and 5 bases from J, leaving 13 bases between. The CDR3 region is CASSPGAPNNEQFF. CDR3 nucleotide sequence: TGCGCCAGCAGCCCCGGGGCCCCCAACAATGAGCAGTTCTTC.

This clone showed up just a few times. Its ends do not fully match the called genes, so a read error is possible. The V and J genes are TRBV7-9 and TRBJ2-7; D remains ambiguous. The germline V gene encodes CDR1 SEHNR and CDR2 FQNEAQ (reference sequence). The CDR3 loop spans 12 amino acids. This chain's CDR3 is CASSFDGGELHF. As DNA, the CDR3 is TGTGCCAGCAGCTTCGACGGCGGCGAGCTGCACTTC.

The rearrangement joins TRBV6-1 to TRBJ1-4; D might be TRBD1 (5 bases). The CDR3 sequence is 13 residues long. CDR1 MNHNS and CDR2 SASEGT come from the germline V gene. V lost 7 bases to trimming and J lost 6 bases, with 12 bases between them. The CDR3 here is CASTRLGDEKLFF. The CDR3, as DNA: TGTGCCAGCACCCGCCTGGGGGATGAAAAACTGTTTTTT.

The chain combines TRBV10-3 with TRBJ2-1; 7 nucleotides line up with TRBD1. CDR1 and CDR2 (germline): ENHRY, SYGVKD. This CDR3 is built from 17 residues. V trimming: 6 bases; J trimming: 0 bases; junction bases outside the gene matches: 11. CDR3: CAIRPPTGESSYNEQFF. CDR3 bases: TGTGCCATCAGGCCCCCCACAGGGGAGAGCTCCTACAATGAGCAGTTCTTC.

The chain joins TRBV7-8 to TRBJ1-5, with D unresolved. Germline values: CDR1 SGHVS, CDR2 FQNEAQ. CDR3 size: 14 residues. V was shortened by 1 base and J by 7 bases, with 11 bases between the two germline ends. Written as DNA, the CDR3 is TGTGCCAGCAGCTTAGAGGGCGGTAGACAGCCCCAGCATTTT. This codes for CASSLEGGRQPQHF.

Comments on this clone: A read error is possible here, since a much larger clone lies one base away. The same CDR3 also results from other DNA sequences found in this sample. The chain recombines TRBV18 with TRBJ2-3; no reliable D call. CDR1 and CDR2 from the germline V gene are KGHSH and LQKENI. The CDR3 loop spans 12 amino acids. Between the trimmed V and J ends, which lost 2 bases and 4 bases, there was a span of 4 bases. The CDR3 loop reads CASSPRADTQYF. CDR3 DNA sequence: TGTGCCAGCTCACCAAGGGCAGATACGCAGTATTTT.

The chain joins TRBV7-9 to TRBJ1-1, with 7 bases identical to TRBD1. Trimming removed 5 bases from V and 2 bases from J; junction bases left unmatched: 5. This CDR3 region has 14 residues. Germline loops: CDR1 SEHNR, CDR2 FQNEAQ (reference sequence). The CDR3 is CASSPGGVNTEAFF. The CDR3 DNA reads TGTGCCAGCAGCCCAGGGGGAGTAAACACTGAAGCTTTCTTT. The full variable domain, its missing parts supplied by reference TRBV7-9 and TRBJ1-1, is DTGVSQNPRHKITKRGQNVTFRCDPISEHNRLYWYRQTLGQGPEFLTYFQNEAQLEKSRLLSDRFSAERPKGSFSTLEIQRTEQGDSAMYLCASSPGGVNTEAFFGQGTRLTVV.

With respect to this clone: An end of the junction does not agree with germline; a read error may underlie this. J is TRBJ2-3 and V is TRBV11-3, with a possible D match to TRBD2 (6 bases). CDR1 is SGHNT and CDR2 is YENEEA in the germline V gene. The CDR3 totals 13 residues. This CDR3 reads CASSLADTDTQYF. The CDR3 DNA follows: TGTGCCAGCAGTTTAGCGGACACAGATACGCAGTATTTT.

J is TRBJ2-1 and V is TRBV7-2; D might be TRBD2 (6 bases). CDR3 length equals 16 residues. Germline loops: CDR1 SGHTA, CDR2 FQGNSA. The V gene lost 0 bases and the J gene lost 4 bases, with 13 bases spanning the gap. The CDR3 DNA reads TGTGCCAGCAGCTTAGCGTTTGGGACTTCGTACAATGAGCAGTTCTTC. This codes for CASSLAFGTSYNEQFF.

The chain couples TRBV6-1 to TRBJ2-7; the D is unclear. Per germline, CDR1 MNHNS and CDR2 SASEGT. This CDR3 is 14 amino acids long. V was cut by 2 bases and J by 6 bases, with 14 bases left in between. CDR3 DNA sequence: TGTGCCAGCAGTGAATCTATAGGGCTGAGCGAGCAGTACTTC. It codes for CASSESIGLSEQYF.

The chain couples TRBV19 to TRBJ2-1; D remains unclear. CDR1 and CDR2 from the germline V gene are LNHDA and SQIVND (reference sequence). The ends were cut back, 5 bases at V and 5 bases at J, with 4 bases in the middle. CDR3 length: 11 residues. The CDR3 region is CASSFHNEQFF. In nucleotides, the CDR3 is TGTGCCAGTAGTTTCCACAATGAGCAGTTCTTC.

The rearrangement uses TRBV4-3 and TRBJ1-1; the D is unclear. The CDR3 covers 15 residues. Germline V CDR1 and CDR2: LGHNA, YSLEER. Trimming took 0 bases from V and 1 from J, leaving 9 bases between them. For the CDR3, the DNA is TGCGCCAGCAGCCAAGAGTATCGGGGGAACACTGAAGCTTTCTTT. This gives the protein CASSQEYRGNTEAFF.

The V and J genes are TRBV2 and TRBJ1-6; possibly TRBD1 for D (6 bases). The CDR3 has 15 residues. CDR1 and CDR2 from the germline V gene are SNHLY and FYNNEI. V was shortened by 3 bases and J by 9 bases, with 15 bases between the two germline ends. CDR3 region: CASSEMGAPRSPLHF. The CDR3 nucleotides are TGTGCCAGCAGTGAGATGGGGGCCCCTCGTTCACCCCTCCACTTT.

This chain's CDR3 is CASSLDSIGYNEQFF. CDR3 in DNA: TGCGCCAGCAGCTTGGACTCCATAGGGTACAATGAGCAGTTCTTC. The chain joins TRBV5-1 to TRBJ2-1; D remains unclear. Germline-derived CDR1 and CDR2 are SGHRS and YFSETQ. The ends were cut back, 0 bases at V and 4 bases at J, with 11 bases in the middle. CDR3 length: 15 amino acids.

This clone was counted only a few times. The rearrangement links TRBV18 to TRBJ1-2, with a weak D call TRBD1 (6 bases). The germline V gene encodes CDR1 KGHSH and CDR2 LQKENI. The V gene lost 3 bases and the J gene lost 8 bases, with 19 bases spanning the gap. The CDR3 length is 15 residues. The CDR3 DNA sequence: TGTGCCAGCTCACCCGCCCGGGGGGCTGAAGGAGGCTACACCTTC. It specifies CASSPARGAEGGYTF.

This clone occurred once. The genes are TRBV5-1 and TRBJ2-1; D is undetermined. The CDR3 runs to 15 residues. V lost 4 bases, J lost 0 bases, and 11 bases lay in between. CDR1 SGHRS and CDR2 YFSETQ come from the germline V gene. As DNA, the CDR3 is TGCGCCAGCAGCGCCCAGACTCTCTCCTACAATGAGCAGTTCTTC. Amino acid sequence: CASSAQTLSYNEQFF.

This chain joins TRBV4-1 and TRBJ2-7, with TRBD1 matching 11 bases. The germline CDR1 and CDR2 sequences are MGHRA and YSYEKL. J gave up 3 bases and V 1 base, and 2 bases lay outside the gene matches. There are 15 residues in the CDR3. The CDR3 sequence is CASSQGTGGRYEQYF. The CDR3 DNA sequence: TGCGCCAGCAGCCAAGGGACAGGGGGCCGCTACGAGCAGTACTTC.

CDR3 DNA sequence: TGTGCCAGCAGCTTAGGGGACTTAGCTGGTACGCAGTATTTT. It is translated as CASSLGDLAGTQYF. The chain has TRBV7-6 and TRBJ2-3, with a tentative D call TRBD2 (6 bases). The germline V gene encodes CDR1 SGHVS and CDR2 FNYEAQ. Trimming shortened V by 1 base and J by 8 bases, and 13 bases separated the two germline ends. The CDR3 has 14 residues. Combining the CDR3 with reference TRBV7-6 and TRBJ2-3 gives the whole variable domain GAGVSQSPRYKVTKRGQDVALRCDPISGHVSLYWYRQALGQGPEFLTYFNYEAQQDKSGLPNDRFSAERPEGSISTLTIQRTEQRDSAMYRCASSLGDLAGTQYFGPGTRLTVL.

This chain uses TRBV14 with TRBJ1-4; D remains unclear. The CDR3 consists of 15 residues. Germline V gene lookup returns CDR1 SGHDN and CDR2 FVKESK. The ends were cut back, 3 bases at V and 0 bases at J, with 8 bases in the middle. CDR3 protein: CASSQRAPTNEKLFF. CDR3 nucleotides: TGTGCCAGCAGCCAGAGGGCCCCAACTAATGAAAAACTGTTTTTT.

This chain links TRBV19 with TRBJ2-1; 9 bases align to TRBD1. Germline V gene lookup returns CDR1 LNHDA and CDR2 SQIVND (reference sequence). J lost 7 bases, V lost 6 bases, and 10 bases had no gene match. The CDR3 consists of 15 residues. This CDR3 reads CASRQTGTGKNEQFF. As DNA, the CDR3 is TGTGCCAGTAGACAAACCGGGACAGGGAAAAATGAGCAGTTCTTC.

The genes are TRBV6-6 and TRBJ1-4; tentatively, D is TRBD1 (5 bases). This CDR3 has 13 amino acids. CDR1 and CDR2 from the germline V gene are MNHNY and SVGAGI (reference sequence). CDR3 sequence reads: CAGQATTNEKLFF. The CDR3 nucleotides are TGTGCGGGGCAGGCTACAACTAATGAAAAACTGTTTTTT.

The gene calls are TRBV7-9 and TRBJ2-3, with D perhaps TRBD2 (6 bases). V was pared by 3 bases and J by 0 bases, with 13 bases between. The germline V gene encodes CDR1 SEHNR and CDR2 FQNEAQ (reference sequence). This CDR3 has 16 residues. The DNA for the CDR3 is TGTGCCAGCAGCTTCACCTTGGGGGGAAGCACAGATACGCAGTATTTT. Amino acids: CASSFTLGGSTDTQYF.

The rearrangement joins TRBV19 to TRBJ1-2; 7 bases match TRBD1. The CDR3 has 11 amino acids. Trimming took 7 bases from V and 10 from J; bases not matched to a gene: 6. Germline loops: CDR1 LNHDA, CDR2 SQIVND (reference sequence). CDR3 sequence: CASTQGLTYTF. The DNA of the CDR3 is TGTGCCAGTACACAGGGGTTAACCTACACCTTC.

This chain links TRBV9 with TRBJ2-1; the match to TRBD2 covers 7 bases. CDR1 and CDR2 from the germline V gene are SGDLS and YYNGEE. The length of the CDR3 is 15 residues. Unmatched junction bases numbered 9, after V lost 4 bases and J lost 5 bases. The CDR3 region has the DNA TGTGCCAGCAGCCACGCCAGCGGGGAGAACAATGAGCAGTTCTTC. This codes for CASSHASGENNEQFF.